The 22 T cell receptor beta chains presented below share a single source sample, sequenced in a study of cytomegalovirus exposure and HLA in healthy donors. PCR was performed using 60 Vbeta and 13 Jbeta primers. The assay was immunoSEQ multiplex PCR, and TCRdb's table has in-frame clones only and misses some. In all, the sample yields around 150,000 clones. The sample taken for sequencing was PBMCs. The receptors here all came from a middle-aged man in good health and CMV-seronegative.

CDR3 in amino acids: CASSLGPGGLQYEQYF. For the CDR3, the DNA is TGTGCCAGCAGCTTGGGCCCAGGGGGCTTACAGTACGAGCAGTACTTC. V gene TRBV5-4 combines with J gene TRBJ2-7; TRBD1 matches 8 bases. The CDR3 spans 16 residues. CDR1 and CDR2 (germline): SGHNT, YYREEE (reference sequence). The J segment lost 4 bases and the V segment lost 0 bases, leaving 9 bases of the junction unmatched.

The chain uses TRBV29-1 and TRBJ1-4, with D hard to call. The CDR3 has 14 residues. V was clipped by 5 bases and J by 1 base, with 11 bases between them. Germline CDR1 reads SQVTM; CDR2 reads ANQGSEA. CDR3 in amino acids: CSVRREGTNEKLFF. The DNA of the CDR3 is TGCAGCGTTCGTAGGGAGGGAACTAATGAAAAACTGTTTTTT.

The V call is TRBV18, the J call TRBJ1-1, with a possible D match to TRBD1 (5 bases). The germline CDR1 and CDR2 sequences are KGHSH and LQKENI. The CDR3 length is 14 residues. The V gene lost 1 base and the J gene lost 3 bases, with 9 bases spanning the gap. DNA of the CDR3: TGTGCCAGCTCACCACGGGGGGACGACACTGAAGCTTTCTTT. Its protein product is CASSPRGDDTEAFF.

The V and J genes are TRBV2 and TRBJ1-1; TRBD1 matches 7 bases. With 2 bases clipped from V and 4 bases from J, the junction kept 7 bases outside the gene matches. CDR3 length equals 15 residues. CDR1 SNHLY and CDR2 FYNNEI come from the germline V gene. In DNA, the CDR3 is TGTGCCAGCAGTGAAAACAGGGGCTTTGGCACTGAAGCTTTCTTT. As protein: CASSENRGFGTEAFF.

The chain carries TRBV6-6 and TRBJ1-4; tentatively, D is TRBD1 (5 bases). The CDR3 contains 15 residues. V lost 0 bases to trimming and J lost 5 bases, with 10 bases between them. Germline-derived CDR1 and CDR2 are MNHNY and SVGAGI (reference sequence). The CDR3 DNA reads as TGTGCCAGCAGTTACTCGAGTAAGGGGAATGAAAAACTGTTTTTT. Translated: CASSYSSKGNEKLFF.

The chain's CDR3 is CASSYSRDRGNTIYF. The DNA for the CDR3 is TGTGCCAGCAGTTACTCGAGGGACAGAGGAAACACCATATATTTT. The chain is built from TRBV6-5 and TRBJ1-3; 7 bases agree with TRBD1. Losses at the gene ends were 0 bases for V and 4 bases for J; bases not matched to a gene: 3. The CDR3 covers 15 residues. Germline CDR1 reads MNHEY; CDR2 reads SVGAGI.

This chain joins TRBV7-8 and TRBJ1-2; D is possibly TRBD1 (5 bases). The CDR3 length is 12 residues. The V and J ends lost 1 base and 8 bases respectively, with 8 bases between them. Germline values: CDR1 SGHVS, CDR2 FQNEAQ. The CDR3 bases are TGTGCCAGCAGCTTAGGGGGCGCAGGCTACACCTTC. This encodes CASSLGGAGYTF.

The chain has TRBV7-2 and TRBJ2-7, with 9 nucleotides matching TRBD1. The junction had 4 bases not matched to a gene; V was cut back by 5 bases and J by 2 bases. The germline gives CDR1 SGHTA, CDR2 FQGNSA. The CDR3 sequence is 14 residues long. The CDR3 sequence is CASSRGQGPYEQYF. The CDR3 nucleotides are TGTGCCAGCAGCCGTGGACAGGGGCCCTACGAGCAGTACTTC.

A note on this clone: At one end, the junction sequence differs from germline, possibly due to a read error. CDR3 nucleotides: TGTGCCAGCAGCTTAGGAGGCGACCAAGAGTTAATCTTT. Translated, it gives CASSLGGDQELIF. The chain couples TRBV7-9 to TRBJ1-1; D uncertain. CDR1 and CDR2 (germline): SEHNR, FQNEAQ (reference sequence). The CDR3 is 13 amino acids.

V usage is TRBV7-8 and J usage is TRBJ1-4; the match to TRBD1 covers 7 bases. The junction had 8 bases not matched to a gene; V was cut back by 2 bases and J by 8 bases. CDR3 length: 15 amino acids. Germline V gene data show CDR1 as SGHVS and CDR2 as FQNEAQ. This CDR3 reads CASSLREQGREKLFF. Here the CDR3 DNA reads TGTGCCAGCAGCTTAAGGGAACAGGGGCGGGAAAAACTGTTTTTT.

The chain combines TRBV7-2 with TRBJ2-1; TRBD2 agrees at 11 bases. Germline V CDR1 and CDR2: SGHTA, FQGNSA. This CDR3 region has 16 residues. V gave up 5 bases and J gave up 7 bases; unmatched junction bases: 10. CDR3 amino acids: CASSHSGGAKLNEQFF. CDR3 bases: TGTGCCAGCAGCCATAGCGGGGGGGCGAAATTAAATGAGCAGTTCTTC. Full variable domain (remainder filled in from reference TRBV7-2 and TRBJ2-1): GAGVSQSPSNKVTEKGKDVELRCDPISGHTALYWYRQSLGQGLEFLIYFQGNSAPDKSGLPSDRFSAERTGGSVSTLTIQRTQQEDSAVYLCASSHSGGAKLNEQFFGPGTRLTVL.

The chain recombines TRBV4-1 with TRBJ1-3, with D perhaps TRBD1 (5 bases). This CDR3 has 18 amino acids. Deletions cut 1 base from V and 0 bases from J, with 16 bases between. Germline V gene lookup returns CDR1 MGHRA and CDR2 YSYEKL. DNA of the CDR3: TGCGCCAGCAGCCAAGGGGGGGGAGGGCCGCGCTCTGGAAACACCATATATTTT. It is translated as CASSQGGGGPRSGNTIYF.

CDR3 protein: CATSTPGTGSIYEQYF. The CDR3 DNA follows: TGTGCCACCTCAACCCCCGGGACAGGGAGTATATACGAGCAGTACTTC. The chain combines TRBV28 with TRBJ2-7; 9 bases are a match to TRBD1. V lost 10 bases, J lost 4 bases, and 17 bases stayed unmatched. CDR1 and CDR2 (germline): MDHEN, SYDVKM. The CDR3 covers 16 residues.

CDR3 nucleotides: TGTGCCAGCTCTCCCCCAGGGGAGTACCCCAGGAACACCATATATTTT. It is translated as CASSPPGEYPRNTIYF. The gene calls are TRBV18 and TRBJ1-3, with TRBD1 as a possible D gene (6 bases). CDR3 length equals 16 residues. The germline V and J ends were trimmed by 6 bases and 7 bases, with 22 bases remaining between them. Per the germline V gene, CDR1 is KGHSH and CDR2 is LQKENI.

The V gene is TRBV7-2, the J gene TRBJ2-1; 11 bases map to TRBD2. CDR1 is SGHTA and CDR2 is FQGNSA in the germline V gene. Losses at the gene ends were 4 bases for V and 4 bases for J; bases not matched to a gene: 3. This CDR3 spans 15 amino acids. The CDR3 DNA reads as TGTGCCAGCAGCTCGGGACTAGCGGCGTACAATGAGCAGTTCTTC. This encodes CASSSGLAAYNEQFF.

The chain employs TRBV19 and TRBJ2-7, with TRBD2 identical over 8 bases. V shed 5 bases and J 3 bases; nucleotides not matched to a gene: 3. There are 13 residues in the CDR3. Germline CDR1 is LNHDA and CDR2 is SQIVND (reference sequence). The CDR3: CASSFREGYEQYF. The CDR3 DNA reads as TGTGCCAGTAGTTTCCGGGAGGGCTACGAGCAGTACTTC. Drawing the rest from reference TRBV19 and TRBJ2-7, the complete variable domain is DGGITQSPKYLFRKEGQNVTLSCEQNLNHDAMYWYRQDPGQGLRLIYYSQIVNDFQKGDIAEGYSVSREKKESFPLTVTSAQKNPTAFYLCASSFREGYEQYFGPGTRLTVT.

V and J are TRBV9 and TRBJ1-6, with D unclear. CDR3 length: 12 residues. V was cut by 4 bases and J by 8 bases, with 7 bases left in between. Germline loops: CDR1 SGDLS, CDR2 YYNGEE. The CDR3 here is CASSRSDSPLHF. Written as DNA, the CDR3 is TGTGCCAGCAGCCGCTCAGATTCACCCCTCCACTTT. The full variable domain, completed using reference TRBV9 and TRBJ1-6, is DSGVTQTPKHLITATGQRVTLRCSPRSGDLSVYWYQQSLDQGLQFLIQYYNGEERAKGNILERFSAQQFPDLHSELNLSSLELGDSALYFCASSRSDSPLHFGNGTRLTVT.

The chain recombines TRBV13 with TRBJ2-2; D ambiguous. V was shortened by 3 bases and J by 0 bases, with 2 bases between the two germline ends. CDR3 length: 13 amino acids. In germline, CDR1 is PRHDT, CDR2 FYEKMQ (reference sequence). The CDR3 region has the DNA TGTGCCAGCAGCTTCTCGAACACCGGGGAGCTGTTTTTT. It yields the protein CASSFSNTGELFF.

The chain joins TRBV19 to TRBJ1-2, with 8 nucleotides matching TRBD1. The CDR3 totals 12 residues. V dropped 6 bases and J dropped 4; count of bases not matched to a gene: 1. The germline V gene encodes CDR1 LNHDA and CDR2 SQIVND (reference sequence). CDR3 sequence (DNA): TGTGCCAGTAGGGACAGGGCCTATGGCTACACCTTC. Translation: CASRDRAYGYTF.

The CDR3 nucleotides are TGTGCCAGCAGCGTAGGGGCGGGGTCCTACGAGCAGTACTTC. This translates into CASSVGAGSYEQYF. This chain uses TRBV9 with TRBJ2-7, with D possibly matching TRBD2 (6 bases). Germline V gene sequence: CDR1 SGDLS, CDR2 YYNGEE. V gave up 0 bases and J gave up 1 base, with 8 bases separating them. This CDR3 contains 14 residues.

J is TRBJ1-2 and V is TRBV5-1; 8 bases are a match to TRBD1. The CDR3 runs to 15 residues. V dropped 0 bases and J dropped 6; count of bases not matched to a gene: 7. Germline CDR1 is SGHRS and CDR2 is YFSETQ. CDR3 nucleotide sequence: TGCGCCAGCAGCTTGGTCGGACAGGGCTACGATGGCTACACCTTC. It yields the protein CASSLVGQGYDGYTF.

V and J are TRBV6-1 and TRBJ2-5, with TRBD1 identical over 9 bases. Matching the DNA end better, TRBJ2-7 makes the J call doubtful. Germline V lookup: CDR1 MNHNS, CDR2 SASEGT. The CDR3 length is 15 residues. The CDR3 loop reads CASTRDRETPYEQYF. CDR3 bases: TGTGCCAGCACTAGGGACAGGGAAACACCTTACGAGCAGTACTTC.